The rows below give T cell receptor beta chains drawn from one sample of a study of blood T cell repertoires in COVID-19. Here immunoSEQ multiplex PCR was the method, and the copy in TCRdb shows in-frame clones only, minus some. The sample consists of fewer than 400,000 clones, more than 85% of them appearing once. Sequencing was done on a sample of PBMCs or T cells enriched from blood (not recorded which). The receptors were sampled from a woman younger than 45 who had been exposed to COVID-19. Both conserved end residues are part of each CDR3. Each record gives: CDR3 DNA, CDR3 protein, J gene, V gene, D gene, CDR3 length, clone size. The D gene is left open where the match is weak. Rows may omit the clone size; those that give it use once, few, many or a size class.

TGTGCCAGCGCTGGGGGGGACTATATAAATGAGCAGTTCTTC,CASAGGDYINEQFF,TRBJ2-1,TRBV9,TRBD2,14,.
TGTGCCAGCAGTGTTCAGGGCGGAGGGGCGCCGGCTGGGAACTATGGCTACACCTTC,CASSVQGGGAPAGNYGYTF,TRBJ1-2,TRBV6-1,.,19,.
TGCACCATACCAGGCGGGGGGAATGAGCAGTTCTTC,CTIPGGGNEQFF,TRBJ2-1,TRBV29-1,TRBD2,12,.
TGTGCCAGCACCCGAAGGGGTGGGTCCTACAATGAGCAGTTCTTC,CASTRRGGSYNEQFF,TRBJ2-1,TRBV7-3,.,15,.
TGTGCCAGCAGTTCGGGACAGGTTTCGGGTACGCAGTATTTT,CASSSGQVSGTQYF,TRBJ2-3,TRBV28,TRBD1,14,.
TGTGCCAGCAGCCAAGACCCGGGACAAACTCAAGAGACCCAGTACTTC,CASSQDPGQTQETQYF,TRBJ2-5,TRBV3-1/TRBV3-2,.,16,.
TGTGCCAGCACCCGACATTCGCGAGATACTGAAGCTTTCTTT,CASTRHSRDTEAFF,TRBJ1-1,TRBV6-5,.,14,.
TGTGCCAGCAGCTTAATGGGACAGTACTACAATGAGCAGTTCTTC,CASSLMGQYYNEQFF,TRBJ2-1,TRBV7-3,TRBD1,15,.
TGTGCTAGTGGTTTGGTACATGCGGGGAAGGACTCCTACGAGCAGTACTTC,CASGLVHAGKDSYEQYF,TRBJ2-7,TRBV12-5,.,17,.
TGTGCCAGCAGTTACTTTCCCGGGACTAGCGTCAATGAGCAGTTCTTC,CASSYFPGTSVNEQFF,TRBJ2-1,TRBV6-5,TRBD2,16,once
TGTGCCAGTAGTACCGGGACAGATAATTCACCCCTCCACTTT,CASSTGTDNSPLHF,TRBJ1-6,TRBV19,TRBD1,14,.
TGCGCCAGCAGCCAAGATGGGGACAGGCCGACCTATGGCTACACCTTC,CASSQDGDRPTYGYTF,TRBJ1-2,TRBV4-1,TRBD1,16,.
TGCGCCAGCAGCCAAGTTGACAGGGGGGATTCACCCCTCCACTTT,CASSQVDRGDSPLHF,TRBJ1-6,TRBV4-1,TRBD1,15,.
TGTGCCAGTGAACTGACAGGACTCCTCTATGGCTACACCTTC,CASELTGLLYGYTF,TRBJ1-2,TRBV19,.,14,.
TGTGCCAGCAGTCCAGGGGGCTATGGCTACACCTTC,CASSPGGYGYTF,TRBJ1-2,TRBV6-5,TRBD1,12,.
TGTGCCAGCAGCCAAGCCCGGACAGGGCATCGTGCAAAACTGTTTTTT,CASSQARTGHRAKLFF,TRBJ1-4,TRBV3-1/TRBV3-2,TRBD1,16,.